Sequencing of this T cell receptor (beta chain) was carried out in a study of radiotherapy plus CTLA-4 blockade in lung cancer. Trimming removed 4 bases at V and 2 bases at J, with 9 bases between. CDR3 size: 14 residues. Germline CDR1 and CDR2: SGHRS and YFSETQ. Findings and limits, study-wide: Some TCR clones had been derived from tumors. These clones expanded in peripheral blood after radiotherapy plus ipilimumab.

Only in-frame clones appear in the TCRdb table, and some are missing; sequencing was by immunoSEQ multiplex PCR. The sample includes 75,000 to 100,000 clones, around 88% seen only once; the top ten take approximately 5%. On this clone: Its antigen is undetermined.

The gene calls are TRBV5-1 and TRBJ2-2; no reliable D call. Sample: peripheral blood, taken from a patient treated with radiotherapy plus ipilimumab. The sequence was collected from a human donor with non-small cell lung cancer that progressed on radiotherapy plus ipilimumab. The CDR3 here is CASSPGSNTGELFF. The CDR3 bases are TGCGCCAGCAGCCCCGGGTCTAACACCGGGGAGCTGTTTTTT. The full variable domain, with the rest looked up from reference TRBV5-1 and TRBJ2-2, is KAGVTQTPRYLIKTRGQQVTLSCSPISGHRSVSWYQQTPGQGLQFLFEYFSETQRNKGNFPGRFSGRQFSNSRSEMNVSTLELGDSALYLCASSPGSNTGELFFGEGSRLTVL.